This paragraph covers one TCR beta chain sequence. Its antigen is unknown. CDR1 is SNHLY and CDR2 is FYNNEI in the germline V gene. Germline trimming cut 4 bases from V and 2 bases from J; bases unmatched to any gene: 9. The CDR3 consists of 16 residues. This record belongs to a study of CD8+CD57+ T cells in acquired aplastic anemia. Study-wide findings and caveats: Almost 30 sequences, all CD8+ CDR3, were shared between patients and controls.

Template material for TCR beta VDJ and CDR3 profiling consisted of genomic DNA. MiXCR, applied by TCRdb to the reads, yields one record per CDR3 protein. The data hold about 180,000 distinct CDR3 sequences, with roughly 60% observed a single time. Patients who underwent sequencing had shown CD8+CD57+ cell expansion by flow cytometry. The J gene is TRBJ2-7, the V gene TRBV2; the match to TRBD1 covers 9 bases. This clonotype was sampled from a human donor with aplastic anemia. The sequencing sample was made of sorted CD4+, CD8+, or CD8+CD57+ T cells (not recorded which) from PBMCs. The CDR3, as DNA: TGTGCCAGCAGTGTAACCCGGGACAGGGAAACCTACGAGCAGTACTTC. Translated: CASSVTRDRETYEQYF. Based on the CDR3 plus reference TRBV2 and TRBJ2-7, the full variable domain is EPEVTQTPSHQVTQMGQEVILRCVPISNHLYFYWYRQILGQKVEFLVSFYNNEISEKSEIFDDQFSVERPDGSNFTLKIRSTKLEDSAMYFCASSVTRDRETYEQYFGPGTRLTVT.